The rows below give T cell receptor beta chains drawn from one sample of a study of beta chain features in type 1 diabetes. Profiling relied on immunoSEQ multiplex PCR, and the TCRdb table lists in-frame clones only, not all of them. This sample has about 290,000 clones, with 8% found just once. The specimen sequenced was central memory CD4+ T cells from blood. These TCRs come from a woman aged 18-35 years in good health. The CDR3 runs from the conserved cysteine through the conserved F or W. The D gene is left open where the match is weak. A clone size is listed for some rows: how often the clone was seen (once, few, many), or a class if it is expanded.

>TRBD2|TRBV7-8|14|TRBJ2-5|.
TGTGCCAGCAGCCCCGGATGGGAGGGGGAGACCCAGTACTTC
CASSPGWEGETQYF
>.|TRBV28|13|TRBJ1-1|.
TGTGCCAGCAGTATCACAGGGAGAGAAGAAGCTTTCTTT
CASSITGREEAFF
>TRBD1|TRBV4-3|16|TRBJ2-7|few
TGCGCCAGCAGCCAAGAGCAGGGGGATAGCTCCTACGAGCAGTACTTC
CASSQEQGDSSYEQYF
>TRBD2|TRBV11-2|18|TRBJ2-2|.
TGTGCCAGCAGCCCGCGCCCGCTAGCGGGAGGGGGAAGTGGGGAGCTGTTTTTT
CASSPRPLAGGGSGELFF
>TRBD1|TRBV6-5|14|TRBJ1-5|.
TGTGCCAGCAGTTCGGGACAGGGTTCTCAGCCCCAGCATTTT
CASSSGQGSQPQHF
>.|TRBV6-6|12|TRBJ2-1|few
TGTGCCAGCGCGGCAGGGAACAATGAGCAGTTCTTC
CASAAGNNEQFF
>TRBD1|TRBV9|15|TRBJ2-7|few
TGTGCCAGCAGCGTACACGGGACAGGGGGCTACGAGCAGTACTTC
CASSVHGTGGYEQYF
>.|TRBV6-4|13|TRBJ2-1|.
TGTGCCAGCAGTGACCAAGTCTACAATGAGCAGTTCTTC
CASSDQVYNEQFF
>TRBD1|TRBV19|12|TRBJ1-5|.
TGTGCCAGCCGGACAGGGGAACAGCCCCAGCATTTT
CASRTGEQPQHF
>.|TRBV7-8|15|TRBJ1-5|.
TGTGCCAGCAGCTTAGTGCGTGGTCCTAATCAGCCCCAGCATTTT
CASSLVRGPNQPQHF
>TRBD2|TRBV10-3|16|TRBJ2-7|many
TGTGCCATCAGCCCCCCATTAGCGGGAGATTCTAACGAGCAGTACTTC
CAISPPLAGDSNEQYF